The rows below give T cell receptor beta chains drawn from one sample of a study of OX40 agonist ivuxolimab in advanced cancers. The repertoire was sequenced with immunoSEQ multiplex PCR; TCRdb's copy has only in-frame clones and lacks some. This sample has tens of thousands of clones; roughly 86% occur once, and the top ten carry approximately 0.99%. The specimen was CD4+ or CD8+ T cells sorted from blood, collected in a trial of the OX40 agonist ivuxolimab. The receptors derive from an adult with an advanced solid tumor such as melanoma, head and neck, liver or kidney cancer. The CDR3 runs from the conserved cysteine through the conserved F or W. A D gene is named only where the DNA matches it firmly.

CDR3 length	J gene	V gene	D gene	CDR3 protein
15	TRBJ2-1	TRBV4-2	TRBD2	CASSPGLAEGNEQFF
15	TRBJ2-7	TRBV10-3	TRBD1	CAISERTGASGEQYF
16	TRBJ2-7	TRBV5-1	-	CASSSEPTSRSYEQYF
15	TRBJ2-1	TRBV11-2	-	CASSLDPTSLNEQFF
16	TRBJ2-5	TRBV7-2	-	CASSLGGGRGGETQYF
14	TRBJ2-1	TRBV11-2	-	CASTRDKAYNEQFF
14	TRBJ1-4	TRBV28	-	CASSPPGNNEKLFF
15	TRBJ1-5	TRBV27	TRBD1	CASSFTGQGNQPQHF
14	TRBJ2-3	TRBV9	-	CASSVGGGGDTQYF
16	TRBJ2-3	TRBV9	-	CASSPSRTQYTDTQYF
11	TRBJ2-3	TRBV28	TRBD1	CASRWDRAQYF
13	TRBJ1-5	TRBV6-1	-	CASKATPHQPQHF
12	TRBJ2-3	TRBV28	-	CASQGGTDTQYF
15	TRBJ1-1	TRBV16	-	CASSQSFQMNTEAFF
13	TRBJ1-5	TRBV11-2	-	CASSRYSNQPQHF
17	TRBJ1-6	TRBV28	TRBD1	CASSLRDRGLHYSPLHF
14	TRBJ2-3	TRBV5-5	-	CASSLGLVTDTQYF
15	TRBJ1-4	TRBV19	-	CASSDSTVSNEKLFF
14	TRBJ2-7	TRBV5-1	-	CASSRGLQTYEQYF
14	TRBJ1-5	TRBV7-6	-	CASSLGNSNQPQHF
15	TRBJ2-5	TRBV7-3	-	CASSSSAGSGETQYF
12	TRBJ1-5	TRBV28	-	CASSLNHQPQHF
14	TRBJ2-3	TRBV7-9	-	CASSPSGGTDTQYF
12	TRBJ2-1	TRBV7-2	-	CASTTQVGEQFF
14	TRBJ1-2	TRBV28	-	CASSLSAGAFGYTF
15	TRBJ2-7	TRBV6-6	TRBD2	CASRSTSGRRNEQYF
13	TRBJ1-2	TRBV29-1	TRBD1	CSVYGTGDYGYTF
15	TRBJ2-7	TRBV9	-	CASSVEVTPRPEQYF
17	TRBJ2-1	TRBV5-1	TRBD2	CASSLGISGRLGDEQFF
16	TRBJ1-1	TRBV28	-	CASSLWGNRFNTEAFF
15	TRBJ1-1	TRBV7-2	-	CASSPPSGARTEAFF
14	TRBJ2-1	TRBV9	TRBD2	CASSDASGWGEQFF
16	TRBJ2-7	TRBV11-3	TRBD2	CASSLGAGGRSYEQYF
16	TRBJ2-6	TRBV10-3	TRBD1	CAIRGQGATGANVLTF
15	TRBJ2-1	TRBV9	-	CASSVRFGGFPEQFF
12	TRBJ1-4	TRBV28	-	CASSPRHEKLFF
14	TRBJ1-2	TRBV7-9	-	CASTTPTGRYGYTF
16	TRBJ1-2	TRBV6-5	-	CASSYSMLRQAYGYTF
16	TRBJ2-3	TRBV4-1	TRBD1	CASSQHGTGLGDTQYF
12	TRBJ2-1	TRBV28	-	CASSPFRREQFF
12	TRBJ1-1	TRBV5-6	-	CASSLATGLAFF
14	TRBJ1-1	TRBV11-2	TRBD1	CASSLDLQQGGAFF
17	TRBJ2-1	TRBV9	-	CASSVEAGSSSYNEQFF
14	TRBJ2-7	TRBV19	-	CASSLQASSYEQYF
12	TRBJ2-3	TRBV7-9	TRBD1	CASSPMGQFQYF
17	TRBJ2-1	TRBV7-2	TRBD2	CASSLLLAGPMGNEQFF
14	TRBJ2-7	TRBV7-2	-	CASSLGQHTYEQYF
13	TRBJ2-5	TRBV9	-	CASSETGLGTQYF
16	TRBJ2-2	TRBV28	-	CASSSPPRAGTGELFF
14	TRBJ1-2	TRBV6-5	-	CASSDRPTLYGYTF
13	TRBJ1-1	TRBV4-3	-	CASSQVLGTEAFF
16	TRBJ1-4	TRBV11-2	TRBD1	CASSAPLTGGNEKLFF
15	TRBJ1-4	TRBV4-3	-	CASSQDLARHEKLFF
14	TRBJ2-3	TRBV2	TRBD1	CASSWQGAADTQYF